Listed below are T cell receptor beta chains from one sample, sequenced in a study of shared clonotypes between healthy human individuals. TCRdb keeps only in-frame clones here, not all; method: immunoSEQ multiplex PCR. The sample consists of 950,000 to 1,200,000 clones, approximately 80% of them appearing once. The sample was memory CD4+ T cells from PBMCs. These receptors came from a man younger than 30 in good health. Some clones in this sample may be carry-over from other donors' samples. Both conserved end residues are part of each CDR3. D genes are given only for firm matches. For some rows the clone size is stated as once, few or many, or as a class when expanded; others skip it.

TRBJ2-3,TRBD1,NA,TRBV6-5,TGTGCCTCCCGGGACAGTAGCACAGATACGCAGTATTTT,CASRDSSTDTQYF
TRBJ2-1,NA,NA,TRBV5-1,TGCGCCAGCAGCTTGGAGGGGGGGACCTACAATGAGCAGTTCTTC,CASSLEGGTYNEQFF
TRBJ1-5,TRBD1,few,TRBV6-1,TGTGCCAGCAGGGGACAGGGGGGTCAGCCCCAGCATTTT,CASRGQGGQPQHF
TRBJ1-4,TRBD1,NA,TRBV5-5,TGTGCCAGCAGCATCGGACAGGCTAATGAAAAACTGTTTTTT,CASSIGQANEKLFF
TRBJ2-5,NA,once,TRBV11-3,TGTGCCAGCAGCTTAGTTGTGCCTTGGAAGACCCAGTACTTC,CASSLVVPWKTQYF
TRBJ2-7,TRBD2,few,TRBV27,TGTGCCAGCAGTTTATCTGGGAGGGTCTACGAGCAGTACTTC,CASSLSGRVYEQYF
TRBJ2-5,NA,once,TRBV6-6,TGTGCCAGCCAGGACAGACAACAAGAGACCCAGTACTTC,CASQDRQQETQYF
TRBJ1-1,NA,NA,TRBV28,TGTGCCAGCAGTATTCGACAGTTGAACACTGAAGCTTTCTTT,CASSIRQLNTEAFF
TRBJ1-2,NA,NA,TRBV29-1,TGCAGCGTTGAAACAGGCTATGGCTACACCTTC,CSVETGYGYTF
TRBJ2-7,TRBD2,few,TRBV19,TGTGCCAGTAGTATAGGGCGGGAGAGCGAGCAGTACTTC,CASSIGRESEQYF
TRBJ1-1,NA,NA,TRBV18,TGTGCCAGCTCACCAACACGGAACACTGAGGCTTTCTTT,CASSPTRNTEAFF
TRBJ1-4,NA,once,TRBV5-1,TGCGCCAGCAGCTTGTGGGGGACGCAGAATGAAAAACTGTTTTTT,CASSLWGTQNEKLFF
TRBJ2-1,NA,NA,TRBV11-2,TGTGCCAGCAGGGTAGGGTGGGGACTTACAGCGGGTGAGCAGTTCTTC,CASRVGWGLTAGEQFF
TRBJ1-4,TRBD1,NA,TRBV7-2,TGTGCCAGCAGCTTACCTGGACAGGCCCGAGGGGAAAAACTGTTTTTT,CASSLPGQARGEKLFF
TRBJ1-5,NA,once,TRBV19,TGTGCCAGTGAACCTTACAGGGGCAATCAGCCCCAGCATTTT,CASEPYRGNQPQHF
TRBJ2-3,NA,NA,TRBV25-1,TGTGCCAGCAGTGAGGGACGCACAGATACGCAGTATTTT,CASSEGRTDTQYF
TRBJ1-2,NA,few,TRBV30,TGTGCCTGGAGAAGACCCTCTAACTATGGCTACACCTTC,CAWRRPSNYGYTF
TRBJ2-1,TRBD1,NA,TRBV5-1,TGCGCCAGCAGCTCTGGAAGGGTCGGGACAGGGTATCTCAATGAGCAGTTCTTC,CASSSGRVGTGYLNEQFF
TRBJ2-2,TRBD1,NA,TRBV18,TGTGCCAGCTCACCTACCGGGACAGGGACCACCGGGGAGCTGTTTTTT,CASSPTGTGTTGELFF
TRBJ2-1,TRBD2,NA,TRBV9,TGTGCCAGCAGCGTAGTGGCGGGAGGGCCAGATGAGCAGTTCTTC,CASSVVAGGPDEQFF
TRBJ2-7,NA,NA,TRBV6-5,TGTGCCAGCAGTTACTTGGCTAGGTCCTACGAGCAGTACTTC,CASSYLARSYEQYF
TRBJ1-2,TRBD1,NA,TRBV7-9,TGTGCCAGCAGCTTACCGGGACAGGGCCATGGCTACACCTTC,CASSLPGQGHGYTF
TRBJ2-2,NA,NA,TRBV7-2,TGTGCCAGCAGCATCCTTCCGGTTGGGAACGGGGAGCTGTTTTTT,CASSILPVGNGELFF
TRBJ2-7,NA,NA,TRBV6-6,TGTGCCAGCAGTTCTCAAAAGGGGACCTACGAGCAGTACTTC,CASSSQKGTYEQYF
TRBJ2-2,TRBD2,NA,TRBV6-6,TGTGCCAGCATCCGGGGGGGAGTGAACACCGGGGAGCTGTTTTTT,CASIRGGVNTGELFF
TRBJ2-3,NA,NA,TRBV29-1,TGCAGCGTTGACCTGCCGGGGCGGGATACGCAGTATTTT,CSVDLPGRDTQYF
TRBJ1-1,NA,NA,TRBV30,TGTGCCAGAGACAGTTTGAACACTGAAGCTTTCTTT,CARDSLNTEAFF
TRBJ2-4,NA,NA,TRBV5-1,TGCGCCAGCAGCTTAAACAGTGGTGTCAAAAACATTCAGTACTTC,CASSLNSGVKNIQYF
TRBJ2-2,TRBD2,NA,TRBV5-1,TGCGCCAGCAGCTTGACCGGGACTAGCGGAACCGGGGAGCTGTTTTTT,CASSLTGTSGTGELFF
TRBJ2-4,TRBD2,NA,TRBV2,TGTGCCAGCAGTGATAGCGGGAGGGCCAAAAACATTCAGTACTTC,CASSDSGRAKNIQYF
TRBJ1-1,NA,many,TRBV30,TGTGCCTGGAGTGTACCCGCCCAACCTGAAGCTTTCTTT,CAWSVPAQPEAFF
TRBJ2-5,TRBD1,NA,TRBV9,TGTGCCAGCAGCGCATCACTACAGGGGGCCGGGGAGACCCAGTACTTC,CASSASLQGAGETQYF
TRBJ2-5,TRBD2,NA,TRBV5-1,TGCGCCAGCAGCTTGGTCTTCGCTAGCGGGGAGACCCAGTACTTC,CASSLVFASGETQYF
TRBJ1-1,NA,NA,TRBV4-1,TGCGCCAGCAGCCAATGGGGCGGAAACACTGAAGCTTTCTTT,CASSQWGGNTEAFF
TRBJ1-1,NA,NA,TRBV18,TGTGCCAGCTCACCAGGGCCGGGAATGTACACTGAAGCTTTCTTT,CASSPGPGMYTEAFF